The source of this T cell receptor beta chain is a study of siplizumab effects on memory and regulatory T cells. Whole-study results and caveats: No assignable naive or memory phenotype existed for roughly 75-97% of proliferating CD4+ or CD8+ clones. It seemed that naive T cells were more diverse than memory cells and were major contributors to the alloresponse.

J gave up 7 bases and V 10 bases, and 10 bases lay outside the gene matches. CDR3 length: 13 residues. Per the germline V gene, CDR1 is MNHEY and CDR2 is SMNVEV (reference sequence). The protocol was immunoSEQ multiplex PCR, while the TCRdb copy is restricted to in-frame clones and leaves out a portion. This table has around 100,000 clones, approximately 91% appearing once. As regards this clone: Its matching antigen is unknown.

Sequences were obtained from CD4+ T cells sorted from blood. This TCR derives from a human donor in good health. The V gene is TRBV27, the J gene TRBJ2-1; 7 bases line up with TRBD2. Here the CDR3 reads CATRRSSGNEQFF. As DNA, the CDR3 is TGTGCCACCCGCCGGAGTAGCGGGAATGAGCAGTTCTTC.